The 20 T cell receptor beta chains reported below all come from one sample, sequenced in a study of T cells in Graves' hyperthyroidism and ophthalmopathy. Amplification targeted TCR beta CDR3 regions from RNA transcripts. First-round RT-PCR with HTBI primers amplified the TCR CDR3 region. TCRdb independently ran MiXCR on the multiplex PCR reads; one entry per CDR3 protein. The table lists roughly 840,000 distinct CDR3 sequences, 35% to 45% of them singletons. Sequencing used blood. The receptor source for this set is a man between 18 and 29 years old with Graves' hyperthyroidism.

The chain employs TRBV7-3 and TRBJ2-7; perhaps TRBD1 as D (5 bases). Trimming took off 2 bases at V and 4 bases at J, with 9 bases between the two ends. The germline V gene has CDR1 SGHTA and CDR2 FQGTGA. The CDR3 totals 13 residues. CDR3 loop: CASSLFPGYEQYF. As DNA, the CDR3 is TGTGCCAGCAGCTTATTCCCAGGGTACGAGCAGTACTTC.

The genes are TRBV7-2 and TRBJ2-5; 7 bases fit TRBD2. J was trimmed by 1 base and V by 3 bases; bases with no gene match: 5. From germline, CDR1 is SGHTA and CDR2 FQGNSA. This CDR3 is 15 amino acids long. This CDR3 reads CASSFQRDFQETQYF. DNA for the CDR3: TGTGCCAGCAGCTTTCAGCGGGACTTCCAAGAGACCCAGTACTTC.

CDR3 in DNA: TGTGCCAGCAGTGAAGCAAGGGGCCCCTACGAGCAGTACTTC. Amino acid sequence: CASSEARGPYEQYF. The rearrangement joins TRBV2 to TRBJ2-7; maybe TRBD1 (5 bases). Germline V gene data show CDR1 as SNHLY and CDR2 as FYNNEI. Trimming left V 0 bases short and J 2 bases short, with 8 bases between. This CDR3 contains 14 residues.

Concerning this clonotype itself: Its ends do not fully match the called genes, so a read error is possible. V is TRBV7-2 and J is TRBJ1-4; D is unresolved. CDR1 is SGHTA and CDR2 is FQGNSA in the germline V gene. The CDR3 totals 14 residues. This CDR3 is CASGRTGIFEKLFF. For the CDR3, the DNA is TGCGCCAGCGGACGGACGGGGATTTTTGAAAAACTGTTTTTT.

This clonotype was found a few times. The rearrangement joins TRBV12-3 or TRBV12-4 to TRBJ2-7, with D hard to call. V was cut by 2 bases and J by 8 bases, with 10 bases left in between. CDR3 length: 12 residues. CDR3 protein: CASSLSQDKQYF. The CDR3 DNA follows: TGTGCCAGCAGTTTATCCCAGGATAAGCAGTACTTC.

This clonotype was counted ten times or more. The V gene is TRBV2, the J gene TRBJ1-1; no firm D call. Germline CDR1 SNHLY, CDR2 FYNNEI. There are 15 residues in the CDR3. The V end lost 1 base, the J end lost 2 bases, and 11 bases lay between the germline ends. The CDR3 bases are TGTGCCAGCAGTGAAGATCTGGCGGTAAACACTGAAGCTTTCTTT. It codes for CASSEDLAVNTEAFF. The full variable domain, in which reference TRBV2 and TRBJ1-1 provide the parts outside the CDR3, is EPEVTQTPSHQVTQMGQEVILRCVPISNHLYFYWYRQILGQKVEFLVSFYNNEISEKSEIFDDQFSVERPDGSNFTLKIRSTKLEDSAMYFCASSEDLAVNTEAFFGQGTRLTVV.

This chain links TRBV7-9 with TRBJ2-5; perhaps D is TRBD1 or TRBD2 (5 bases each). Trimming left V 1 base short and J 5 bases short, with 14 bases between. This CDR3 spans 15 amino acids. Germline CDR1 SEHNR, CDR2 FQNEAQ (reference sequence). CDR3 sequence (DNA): TGTGCCAGCAGCTTAGATTCGGGACGAGGGGAGACCCAGTACTTC. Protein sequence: CASSLDSGRGETQYF.

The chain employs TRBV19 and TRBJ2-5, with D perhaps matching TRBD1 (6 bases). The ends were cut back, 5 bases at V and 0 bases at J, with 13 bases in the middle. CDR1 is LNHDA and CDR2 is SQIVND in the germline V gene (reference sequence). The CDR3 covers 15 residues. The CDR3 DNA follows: TGTGCCAGTAGTCTAACGGACAGTTACCAAGAGACCCAGTACTTC. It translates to CASSLTDSYQETQYF. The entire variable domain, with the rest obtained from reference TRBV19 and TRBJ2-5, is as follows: DGGITQSPKYLFRKEGQNVTLSCEQNLNHDAMYWYRQDPGQGLRLIYYSQIVNDFQKGDIAEGYSVSREKKESFPLTVTSAQKNPTAFYLCASSLTDSYQETQYFGPGTRLLVL.

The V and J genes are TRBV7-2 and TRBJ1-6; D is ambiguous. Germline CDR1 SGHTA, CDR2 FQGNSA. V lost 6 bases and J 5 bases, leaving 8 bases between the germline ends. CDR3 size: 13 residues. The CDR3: CASRAENNSPLHF. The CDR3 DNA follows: TGTGCCAGCAGAGCGGAGAATAATTCACCCCTCCACTTT.

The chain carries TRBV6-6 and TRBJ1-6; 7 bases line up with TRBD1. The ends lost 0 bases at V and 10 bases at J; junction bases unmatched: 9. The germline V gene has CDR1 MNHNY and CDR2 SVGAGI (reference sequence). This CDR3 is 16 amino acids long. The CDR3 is CASSYSSARGKSPLHF. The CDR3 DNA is TGTGCCAGCAGTTACTCATCCGCCAGGGGGAAATCACCCCTCCACTTT.

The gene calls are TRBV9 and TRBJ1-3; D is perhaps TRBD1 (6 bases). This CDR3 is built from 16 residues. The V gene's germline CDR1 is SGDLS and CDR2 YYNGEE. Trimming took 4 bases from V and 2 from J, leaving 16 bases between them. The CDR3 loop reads CASSQGLQGTGNTIYF. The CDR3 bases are TGTGCCAGCAGCCAAGGGCTACAGGGTACTGGAAACACCATATATTTT.

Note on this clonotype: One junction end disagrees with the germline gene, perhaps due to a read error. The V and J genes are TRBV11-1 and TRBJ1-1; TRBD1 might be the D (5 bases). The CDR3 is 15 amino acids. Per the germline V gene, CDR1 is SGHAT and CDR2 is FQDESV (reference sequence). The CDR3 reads CTSSLEADMNTEAFF. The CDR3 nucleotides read TGTACCAGCAGCTTAGAAGCGGACATGAACACTGAAGCTTTCTTT.

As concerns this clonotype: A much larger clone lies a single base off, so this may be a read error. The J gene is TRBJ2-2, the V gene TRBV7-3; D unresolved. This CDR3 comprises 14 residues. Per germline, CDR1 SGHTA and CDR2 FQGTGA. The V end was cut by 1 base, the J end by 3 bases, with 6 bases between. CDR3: CASSLKTDTGELFF. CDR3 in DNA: TGTGCCAGCAGCTTAAAGACCGACACCGGGGAGCTGTTTTTT.

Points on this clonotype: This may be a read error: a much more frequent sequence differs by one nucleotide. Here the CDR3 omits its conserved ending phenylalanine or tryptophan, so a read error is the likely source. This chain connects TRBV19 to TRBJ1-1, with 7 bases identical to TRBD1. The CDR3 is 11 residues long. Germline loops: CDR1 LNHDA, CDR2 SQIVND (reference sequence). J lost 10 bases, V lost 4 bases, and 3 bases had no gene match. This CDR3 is CASSTGGRAFL. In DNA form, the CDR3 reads TGTGCCAGTAGTACAGGGGGGCGAGCTTTCCTT.

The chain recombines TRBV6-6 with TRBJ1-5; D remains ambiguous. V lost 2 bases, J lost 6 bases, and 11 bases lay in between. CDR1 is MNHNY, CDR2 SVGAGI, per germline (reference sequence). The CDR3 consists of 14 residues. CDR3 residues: CASSYGDIRQPQHF. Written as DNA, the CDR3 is TGTGCCAGCAGTTACGGGGATATTCGTCAGCCCCAGCATTTT.

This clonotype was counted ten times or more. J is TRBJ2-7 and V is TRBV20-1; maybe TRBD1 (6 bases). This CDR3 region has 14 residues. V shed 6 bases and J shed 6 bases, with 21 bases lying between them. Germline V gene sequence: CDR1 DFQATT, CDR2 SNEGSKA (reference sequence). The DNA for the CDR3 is TGCAGTGCCGCGAAGACAGGCCCAAAGAGCGAGCAGTACTTC. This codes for CSAAKTGPKSEQYF.

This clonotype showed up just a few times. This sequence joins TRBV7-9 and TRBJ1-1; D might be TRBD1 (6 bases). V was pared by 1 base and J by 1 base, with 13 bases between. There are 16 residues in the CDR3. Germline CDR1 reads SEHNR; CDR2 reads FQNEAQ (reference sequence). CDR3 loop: CASSLDREPANTEAFF. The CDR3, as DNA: TGTGCCAGCAGCTTAGACAGGGAACCAGCGAACACTGAAGCTTTCTTT.

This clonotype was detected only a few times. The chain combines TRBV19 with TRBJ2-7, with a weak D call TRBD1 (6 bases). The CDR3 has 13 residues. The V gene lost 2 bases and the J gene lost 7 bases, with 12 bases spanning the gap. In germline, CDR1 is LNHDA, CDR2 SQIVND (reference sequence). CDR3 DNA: TGTGCCAGTAGTATAAACTCGCAGGGGGAGCAGTACTTC. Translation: CASSINSQGEQYF.

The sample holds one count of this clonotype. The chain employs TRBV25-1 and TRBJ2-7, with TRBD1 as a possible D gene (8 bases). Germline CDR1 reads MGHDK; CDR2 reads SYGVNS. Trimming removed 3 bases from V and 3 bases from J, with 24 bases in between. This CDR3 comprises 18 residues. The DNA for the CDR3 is TGTGCCAGCAGTGACGCGCCGGGGGGCACAGGGGGAGTCTACGAGCAGTACTTC. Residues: CASSDAPGGTGGVYEQYF.

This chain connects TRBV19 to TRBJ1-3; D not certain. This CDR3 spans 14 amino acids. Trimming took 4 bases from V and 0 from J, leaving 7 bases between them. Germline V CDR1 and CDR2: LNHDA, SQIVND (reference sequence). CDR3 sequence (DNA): TGTGCCAGTAGTAGGAGGAGCTCTGGAAACACCATATATTTT. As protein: CASSRRSSGNTIYF.